Included here is one T cell receptor (beta chain) sequence, with context. This entry belongs to a study of T cell changes during pregnancy in multiple sclerosis. Sequenced by immunoSEQ multiplex PCR; TCRdb stores in-frame clones only, minus some. The table has about 120,000 clones, under 95% seen once. The clonotype comes from a female donor with multiple sclerosis, enrolled in a pregnancy study. This specimen consisted of peripheral blood, obtained before pregnancy.

CDR3 DNA: TGTGCCATCAGTGCGACTAGCAGGGGTTACAATGAGCAGTTCTTC. This codes for CAISATSRGYNEQFF. The V call is TRBV10-3, the J call TRBJ2-1, with D maybe TRBD2 (7 bases). This CDR3 is built from 15 residues. Germline CDR1 ENHRY, CDR2 SYGVKD. The V gene lost 4 bases and the J gene lost 4 bases, with 14 bases spanning the gap.